Reported below is one T cell receptor beta chain. V was pared by 2 bases and J by 2 bases, with 11 bases of the junction left unmatched. Looked up from germline, CDR1 is LNHNV and CDR2 is YYDKDF (reference sequence). The CDR3 runs 17 residues. Some clones are missing from TCRdb's copy, which holds only in-frame ones; the method was immunoSEQ multiplex PCR. The repertoire includes tens of thousands of clones, about 90% of them detected once, and 1% to 1.5% sits in the top ten. This record belongs to a study of blood T cell repertoires in COVID-19. This clonotype originated in a woman between 40 and 50 years old with acute or convalescent COVID-19. What was sequenced was peripheral blood. The genes are TRBV15 and TRBJ2-5; 7 bases are a match to TRBD1. The CDR3 loop is CATSRSRSQGVQETQYF. The CDR3 DNA reads as TGTGCCACCAGCAGATCCCGGTCCCAGGGGGTACAAGAGACCCAGTACTTC.